A single sample gave rise to the 13 T cell receptor beta chains below, sequenced in a study of response to subunit inactivated influenza vaccine. TCRdb re-called the RT-PCR reads with MiXCR, one entry per CDR3 protein. Here the sample spans some 520,000 distinct CDR3 sequences, 15% to 20% being singletons. Sequencing used CD4+ T cells sorted from PBMCs, obtained around 25 months after vaccination. These receptors all come from a man aged 50 to 69 who received an inactivated influenza vaccine.

This clonotype came up a few times. The chain joins TRBV6-1 to TRBJ1-5; 9 bases are shared with TRBD1. CDR1 and CDR2 from the germline V gene are MNHNS and SASEGT. Trimming took 6 bases from V and 7 from J; bases not matched to a gene: 10. This CDR3 region has 15 residues. The DNA for the CDR3 is TGTGCCAGCAGCCGTCTAGGACAGGGGAAGCAGCCCCAGCATTTT. As protein: CASSRLGQGKQPQHF.

This clonotype showed up many times. V is TRBV7-2 and J is TRBJ2-3; 7 bases fit TRBD2. In germline, CDR1 is SGHTA, CDR2 FQGNSA. V trimming: 1 base; J trimming: 0 bases; junction bases outside the gene matches: 1. The CDR3 spans 15 residues. CDR3 coding DNA: TGTGCCAGCAGCTTAGGGCGGGAGAGCACAGATACGCAGTATTTT. Amino acids: CASSLGRESTDTQYF.

This clonotype was picked up a small number of times. The V call is TRBV20-1, the J call TRBJ2-3; D may be TRBD1 or TRBD2 (5 bases each). This CDR3 spans 16 amino acids. The V end was cut by 0 bases, the J end by 5 bases, with 18 bases between. Germline lookup yields CDR1 DFQATT and CDR2 SNEGSKA (reference sequence). CDR3 DNA: TGCAGTGCTAGAGATCCGGGGACCCGACAACTAGATACGCAGTATTTT. Translated: CSARDPGTRQLDTQYF.

This clonotype appeared a single time. The chain employs TRBV10-1 and TRBJ2-3; 7 bases map to TRBD2. This CDR3 comprises 15 residues. The germline gives CDR1 WNHNN, CDR2 SYGVQD (reference sequence). J was trimmed by 3 bases and V by 0 bases; bases with no gene match: 3. The CDR3 here is CASSESSGQTDTQYF. In DNA form, the CDR3 reads TGCGCCAGCAGTGAGTCTAGCGGGCAAACAGATACGCAGTATTTT.

The chain joins TRBV20-1 to TRBJ2-6; the D is unclear. Deletions cut 0 bases from V and 0 bases from J, with 6 bases between. Per germline, CDR1 DFQATT and CDR2 SNEGSKA (reference sequence). The CDR3 spans 15 residues. The DNA of the CDR3 is TGCAGTGCTAGAGATCCCTTCTCTGGGGCCAACGTCCTGACTTTC. Translating it yields CSARDPFSGANVLTF.

This chain links TRBV10-3 with TRBJ2-5; 7 nucleotides align to TRBD1. The CDR3 has 15 residues. The V and J ends lost 3 bases and 4 bases, in that order; junction bases with no gene match: 8. From germline, CDR1 is ENHRY and CDR2 SYGVKD. In DNA, the CDR3 is TGTGCCATCAGTGAAGGAACAGGGGTCGGAGAGACCCAGTACTTC. This sequence encodes CAISEGTGVGETQYF.

The chain employs TRBV9 and TRBJ1-2; D not resolved. Deletions cut 3 bases from V and 0 bases from J, with 6 bases between. Germline CDR1 is SGDLS and CDR2 is YYNGEE. The CDR3 contains 13 residues. CDR3 coding DNA: TGTGCCAGCAGCGGGCAGGCTAACTATGGCTACACCTTC. This translates into CASSGQANYGYTF.

This chain joins TRBV18 and TRBJ2-5; D is undetermined. The CDR3 sequence is 14 residues long. V gave up 2 bases and J gave up 7 bases, with 14 bases separating them. CDR1 and CDR2 from the germline V gene are KGHSH and LQKENI. CDR3 in amino acids: CASSPALAPGTQYF. The CDR3 region has the DNA TGTGCCAGCTCACCAGCGCTCGCTCCTGGGACCCAGTACTTC.

The chain uses TRBV28 and TRBJ1-3; D gene uncertain. Germline V gene sequence: CDR1 MDHEN, CDR2 SYDVKM. There are 15 residues in the CDR3. The V end was cut by 2 bases, the J end by 3 bases, with 11 bases between. The chain's CDR3 is CASSLSVLGGNTIYF. In DNA, the CDR3 is TGTGCCAGCAGTTTAAGTGTTCTTGGTGGAAACACCATATATTTT.

The CDR3 loop reads CASSQGQMGIMNTEAFF. The CDR3 DNA reads as TGTGCCAGCTCCCAGGGACAGATGGGAATTATGAACACTGAAGCTTTCTTT. This chain links TRBV11-1 with TRBJ1-1, with 7 bases matching TRBD1. This CDR3 is 17 amino acids long. V was pared by 8 bases and J by 0 bases, with 15 bases of the junction left unmatched. Per germline, CDR1 SGHAT and CDR2 FQDESV (reference sequence). Looking up the rest from reference TRBV11-1 and TRBJ1-1 gives the full variable domain: EAEVAQSPRYKITEKSQAVAFWCDPISGHATLYWYRQILGQGPELLVQFQDESVVDDSQLPKDRFSAERLKGVDSTLKIQPAELGDSAMYLCASSQGQMGIMNTEAFFGQGTRLTVV.

This clonotype was seen ten or more times. This chain connects TRBV12-3 or TRBV12-4 to TRBJ2-1; the D gene could be TRBD1 or TRBD2 (6 bases each). V lost 8 bases, J lost 5 bases, and 16 bases lay in between. The length of the CDR3 is 14 residues. The CDR3 DNA follows: TGTGCCAGCTCCCCTTGGGGGGCAGACAATGAGCAGTTCTTC. This translates into CASSPWGADNEQFF.

Ten or more counts support this clonotype. The chain carries TRBV5-1 and TRBJ2-2; 7 bases map to TRBD1. The CDR3 loop spans 16 amino acids. The ends lost 0 bases at V and 2 bases at J; junction bases unmatched: 4. The germline gives CDR1 SGHRS, CDR2 YFSETQ. CDR3 DNA sequence: TGCGCCAGCAGCTTGGGGGACAGTATAAACACCGGGGAGCTGTTTTTT. As protein: CASSLGDSINTGELFF.

J is TRBJ2-3 and V is TRBV7-9; D ambiguous. CDR3 length: 14 residues. The germline V gene encodes CDR1 SEHNR and CDR2 FQNEAQ (reference sequence). Deletions cut 5 bases from V and 2 bases from J, with 11 bases between. CDR3 sequence reads: CASSNSPFTDTQYF. CDR3 bases: TGTGCCAGCAGCAACTCGCCTTTCACAGATACGCAGTATTTT.